This TCR beta chain was observed in a study of blood T cell repertoires in COVID-19. The CDR3 length is 14 residues. Germline-derived CDR1 and CDR2 are SGHRS and YFSETQ. Trimming removed 3 bases from V and 3 bases from J, with 7 bases in between. The repertoire was sequenced with immunoSEQ multiplex PCR; TCRdb's copy has only in-frame clones and lacks some. The sample contains roughly 180,000 clones, approximately 80% of which appear only once. The sequencing sample was made of PBMCs or T cells enriched from blood (not recorded which). This clonotype was obtained from a middle-aged man who had recovered from COVID-19. The chain uses TRBV5-1 and TRBJ1-6; possible D gene TRBD1, 5 bases. CDR3 region: CASSYDSYNSPLHF. The CDR3 nucleotides are TGCGCCAGCAGCTACGACAGCTATAATTCACCCCTCCACTTT.